This T cell receptor (beta chain) came from a study of Ad26.COV2.S vaccination and SARS-CoV-2 variants. Study information: Intramuscular Ad26.COV2.S at 5x10^10 or 1x10^11 viral particles. Study results and limitations: It was found that vaccine and placebo recipients had similar non-spike TCR breadth. The TCR-based breadth and depth measures might underestimate overall T cell responses. Breadth, reportedly substantial, characterized the spike-specific CD8+ and CD4+ T cell responses after vaccination.

The sample's treatment: 19 received Ad26.COV2.S at low or high dose, single or two shots; 5 received placebo; per-sample allocation not given. Day 63 after the first injection of vaccine or placebo was the sampling time. The J segment lost 4 bases and the V segment lost 5 bases, leaving 12 bases of the junction unmatched. This CDR3 spans 18 amino acids. Germline V CDR1 and CDR2: SGHAT, FQNNGV. Clones were read by immunoSEQ multiplex PCR, and TCRdb kept only the in-frame ones, dropping some. The repertoire has 500,000 or so clones, 87% of them found once; the top ten carry 9.5% to 15%. Regarding this clone: The antigen is undetermined.

This specimen consisted of peripheral blood, obtained in a trial of Ad26.COV2.S vaccine versus placebo. The chain is built from TRBV11-2 and TRBJ2-3, with 13 positions matching TRBD2. This clonotype was obtained from a person between 18 and 60 years old who received the Ad26.COV2.S COVID-19 vaccine or a placebo. As DNA, the CDR3 is TGTGCCAGCAGCAGCTGGACTAGCGGGAGCCACGTAGCAGATACGCAGTATTTT. Its protein is CASSSWTSGSHVADTQYF.